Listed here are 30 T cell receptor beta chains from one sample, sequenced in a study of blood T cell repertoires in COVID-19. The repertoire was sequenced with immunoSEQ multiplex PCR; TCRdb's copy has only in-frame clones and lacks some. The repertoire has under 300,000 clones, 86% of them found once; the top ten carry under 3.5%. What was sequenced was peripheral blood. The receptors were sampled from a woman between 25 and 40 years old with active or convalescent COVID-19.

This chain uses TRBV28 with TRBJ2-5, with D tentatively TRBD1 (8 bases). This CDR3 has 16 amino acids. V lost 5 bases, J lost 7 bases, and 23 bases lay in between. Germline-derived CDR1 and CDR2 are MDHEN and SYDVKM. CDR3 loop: CASSRGAGGAWRTQYF. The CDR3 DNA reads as TGTGCCAGCAGTCGGGGGGCAGGGGGCGCTTGGAGGACCCAGTACTTC.

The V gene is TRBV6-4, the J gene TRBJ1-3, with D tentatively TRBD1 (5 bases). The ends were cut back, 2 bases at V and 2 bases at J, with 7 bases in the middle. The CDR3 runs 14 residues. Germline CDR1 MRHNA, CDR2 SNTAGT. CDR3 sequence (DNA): TGTGCCAGCAGTGACATAGGGGCTGGAAACACCATATATTTT. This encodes CASSDIGAGNTIYF.

In DNA form, the CDR3 reads TGTGCCAGCAGCCCGACAGTTGCCATGAACACTGAAGCTTTCTTT. Protein sequence: CASSPTVAMNTEAFF. The chain links TRBV7-6 to TRBJ1-1; weak D call: TRBD1 (5 bases). V was clipped by 5 bases and J by 0 bases, with 13 bases between them. CDR1 and CDR2 from the germline V gene are SGHVS and FNYEAQ. The CDR3 has 15 residues. Complete variable domain (other parts from reference TRBV7-6 and TRBJ1-1): GAGVSQSPRYKVTKRGQDVALRCDPISGHVSLYWYRQALGQGPEFLTYFNYEAQQDKSGLPNDRFSAERPEGSISTLTIQRTEQRDSAMYRCASSPTVAMNTEAFFGQGTRLTVV.

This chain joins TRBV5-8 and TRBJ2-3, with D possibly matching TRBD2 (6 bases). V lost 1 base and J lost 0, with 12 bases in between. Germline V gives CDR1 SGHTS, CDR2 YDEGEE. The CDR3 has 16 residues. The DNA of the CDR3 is TGTGCCAGCAGCTTGTACGGCGGGGCAAGCACAGATACGCAGTATTTT. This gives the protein CASSLYGGASTDTQYF.

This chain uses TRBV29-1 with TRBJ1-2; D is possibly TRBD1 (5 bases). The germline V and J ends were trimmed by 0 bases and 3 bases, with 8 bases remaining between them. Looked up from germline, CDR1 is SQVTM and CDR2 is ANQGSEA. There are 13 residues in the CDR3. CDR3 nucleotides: TGCAGCGTTGAAGATGCCAGGGACTATGGCTACACCTTC. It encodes CSVEDARDYGYTF.

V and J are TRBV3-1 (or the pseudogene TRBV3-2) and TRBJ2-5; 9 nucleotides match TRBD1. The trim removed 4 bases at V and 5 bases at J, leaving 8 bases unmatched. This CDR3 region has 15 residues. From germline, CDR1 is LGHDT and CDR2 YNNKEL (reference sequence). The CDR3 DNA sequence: TGTGCCAGCAGCCTGGGACAGGGATACGGGGAGACCCAGTACTTC. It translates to CASSLGQGYGETQYF.

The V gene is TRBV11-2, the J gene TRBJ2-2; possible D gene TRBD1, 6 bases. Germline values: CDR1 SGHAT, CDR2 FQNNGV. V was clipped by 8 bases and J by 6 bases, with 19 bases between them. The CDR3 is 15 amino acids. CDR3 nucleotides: TGTGCCAGCCTGGTGGGGGCGGAGGAGTCCGGGGAGCTGTTTTTT. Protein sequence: CASLVGAEESGELFF.

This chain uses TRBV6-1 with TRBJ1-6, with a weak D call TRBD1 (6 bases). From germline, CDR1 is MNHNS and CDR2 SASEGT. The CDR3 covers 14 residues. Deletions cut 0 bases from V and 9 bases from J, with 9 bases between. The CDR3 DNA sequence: TGTGCCAGCAGTGAAGCAGGGGGTTTTTCACCCCTCCACTTT. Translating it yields CASSEAGGFSPLHF.

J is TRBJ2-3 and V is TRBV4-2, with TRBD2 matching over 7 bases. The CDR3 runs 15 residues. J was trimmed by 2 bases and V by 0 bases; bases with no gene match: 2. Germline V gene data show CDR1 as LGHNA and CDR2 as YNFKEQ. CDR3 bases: TGTGCCAGCAGCCAAGAGGGGAGGGACACAGATACGCAGTATTTT. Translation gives CASSQEGRDTDTQYF.

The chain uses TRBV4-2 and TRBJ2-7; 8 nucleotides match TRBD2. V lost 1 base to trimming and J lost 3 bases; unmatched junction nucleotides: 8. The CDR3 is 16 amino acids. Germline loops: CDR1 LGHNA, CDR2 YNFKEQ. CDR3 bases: TGTGCCAGCAGCCAAGCATCGGGGGGGGATTTCTACGAGCAGTACTTC. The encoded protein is CASSQASGGDFYEQYF.

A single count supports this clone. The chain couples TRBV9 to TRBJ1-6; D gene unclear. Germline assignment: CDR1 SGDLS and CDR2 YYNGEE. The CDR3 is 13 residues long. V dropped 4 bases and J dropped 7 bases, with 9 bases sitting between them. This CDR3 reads CASSPGLNSPLHF. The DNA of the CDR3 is TGTGCCAGCAGCCCCGGGTTAAATTCACCCCTCCACTTT. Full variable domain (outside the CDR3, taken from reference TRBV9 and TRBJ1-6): DSGVTQTPKHLITATGQRVTLRCSPRSGDLSVYWYQQSLDQGLQFLIQYYNGEERAKGNILERFSAQQFPDLHSELNLSSLELGDSALYFCASSPGLNSPLHFGNGTRLTVT.

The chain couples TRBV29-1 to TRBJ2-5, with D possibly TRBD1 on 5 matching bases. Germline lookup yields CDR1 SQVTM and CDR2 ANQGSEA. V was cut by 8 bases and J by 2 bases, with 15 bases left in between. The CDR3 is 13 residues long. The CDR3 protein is CSSAGASQETQYF. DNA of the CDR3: TGCAGCTCGGCTGGGGCTTCACAAGAGACCCAGTACTTC.

As DNA, the CDR3 is TGTGCCAGCAGCTCTCTCGTCTACGAGCAGTACTTC. This sequence encodes CASSSLVYEQYF. This chain joins TRBV3-1 (or the pseudogene TRBV3-2) and TRBJ2-7; no firm D call. This CDR3 contains 12 residues. Germline V CDR1 and CDR2: LGHDT, YNNKEL (reference sequence). V was clipped by 5 bases and J by 3 bases, with 8 bases between them.

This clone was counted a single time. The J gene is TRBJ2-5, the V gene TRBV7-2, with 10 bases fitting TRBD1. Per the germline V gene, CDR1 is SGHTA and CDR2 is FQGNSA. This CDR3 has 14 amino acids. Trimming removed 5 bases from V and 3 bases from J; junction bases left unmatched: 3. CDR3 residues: CASSPGTGEETQYF. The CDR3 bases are TGTGCCAGCAGCCCCGGGACAGGGGAAGAGACCCAGTACTTC.

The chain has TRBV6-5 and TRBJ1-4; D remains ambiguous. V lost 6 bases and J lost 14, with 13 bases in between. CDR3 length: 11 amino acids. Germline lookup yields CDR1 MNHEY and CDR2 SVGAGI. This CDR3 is CASRENTWLFF. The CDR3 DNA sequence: TGTGCCAGCAGGGAGAATACTTGGCTGTTTTTT.

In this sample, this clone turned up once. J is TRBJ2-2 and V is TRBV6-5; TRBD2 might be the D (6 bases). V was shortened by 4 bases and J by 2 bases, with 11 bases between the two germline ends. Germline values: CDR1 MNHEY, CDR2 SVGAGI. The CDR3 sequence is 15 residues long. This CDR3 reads CASSSLGLNTGELFF. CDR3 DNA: TGTGCCAGCAGTTCCCTGGGACTCAACACCGGGGAGCTGTTTTTT.

The CDR3 protein is CASSQGTARDTQYF. The CDR3 coding sequence is TGTGCCAGCTCACAAGGGACAGCGAGAGATACGCAGTATTTT. This sequence joins TRBV18 and TRBJ2-3; 7 positions match TRBD1. The germline V gene has CDR1 KGHSH and CDR2 LQKENI. CDR3 length: 14 residues. J gave up 5 bases and V 4 bases, and 6 bases lay outside the gene matches.

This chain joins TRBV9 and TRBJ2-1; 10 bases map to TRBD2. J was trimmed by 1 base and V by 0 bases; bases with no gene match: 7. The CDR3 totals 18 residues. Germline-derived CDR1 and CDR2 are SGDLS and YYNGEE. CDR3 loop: CASSVGGATSGSYNEQFF. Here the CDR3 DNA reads TGTGCCAGCAGCGTAGGGGGGGCGACTAGCGGGTCCTACAATGAGCAGTTCTTC.

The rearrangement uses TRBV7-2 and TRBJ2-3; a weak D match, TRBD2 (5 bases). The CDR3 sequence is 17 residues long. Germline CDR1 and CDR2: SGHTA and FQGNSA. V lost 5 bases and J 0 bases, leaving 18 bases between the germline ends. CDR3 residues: CASSPQVRAASTDTQYF. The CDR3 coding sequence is TGTGCCAGCAGCCCCCAGGTGAGGGCCGCTAGCACAGATACGCAGTATTTT.

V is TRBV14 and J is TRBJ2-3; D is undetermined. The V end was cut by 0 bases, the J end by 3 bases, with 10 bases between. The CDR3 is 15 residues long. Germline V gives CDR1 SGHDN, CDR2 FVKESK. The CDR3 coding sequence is TGTGCCAGCAGCCAAGAGCGGCCCCTAACAGATACGCAGTATTTT. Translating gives CASSQERPLTDTQYF.

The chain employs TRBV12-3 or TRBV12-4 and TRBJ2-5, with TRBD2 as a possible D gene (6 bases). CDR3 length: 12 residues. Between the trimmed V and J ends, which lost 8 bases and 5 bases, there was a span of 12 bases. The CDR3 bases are TGTGCCAGCTCGCGGGGATGGGAGACCCAGTACTTC. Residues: CASSRGWETQYF.

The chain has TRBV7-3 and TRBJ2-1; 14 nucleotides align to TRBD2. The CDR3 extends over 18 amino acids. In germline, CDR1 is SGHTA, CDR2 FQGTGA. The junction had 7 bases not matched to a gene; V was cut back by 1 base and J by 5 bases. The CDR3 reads CASSLKGLAGGPDNEQFF. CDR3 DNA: TGTGCCAGCAGCTTAAAAGGACTAGCGGGGGGCCCGGACAATGAGCAGTTCTTC.

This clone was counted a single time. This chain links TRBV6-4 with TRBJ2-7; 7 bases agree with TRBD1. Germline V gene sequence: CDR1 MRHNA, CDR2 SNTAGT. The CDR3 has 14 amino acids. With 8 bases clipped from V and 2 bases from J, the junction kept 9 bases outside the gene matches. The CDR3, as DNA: TGTGCCAGCCCACACAGGACAGGAACCTACGAGCAGTACTTC. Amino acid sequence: CASPHRTGTYEQYF.

The CDR3 spells CASRTGSQPQHF. The CDR3 DNA reads as TGTGCCAGCAGGACAGGGAGTCAGCCCCAGCATTTT. This chain joins TRBV2 and TRBJ1-5, with 7 bases that match TRBD1. Looked up from germline, CDR1 is SNHLY and CDR2 is FYNNEI. The CDR3 loop spans 12 amino acids. With 6 bases clipped from V and 6 bases from J, the junction kept 2 bases outside the gene matches.

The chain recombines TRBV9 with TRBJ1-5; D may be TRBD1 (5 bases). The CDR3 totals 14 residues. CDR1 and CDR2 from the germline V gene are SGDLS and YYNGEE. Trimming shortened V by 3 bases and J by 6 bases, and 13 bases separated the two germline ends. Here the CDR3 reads CASSAPGLGQPQHF. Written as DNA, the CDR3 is TGTGCCAGCAGCGCCCCAGGGCTAGGTCAGCCCCAGCATTTT. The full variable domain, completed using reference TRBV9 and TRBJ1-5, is DSGVTQTPKHLITATGQRVTLRCSPRSGDLSVYWYQQSLDQGLQFLIQYYNGEERAKGNILERFSAQQFPDLHSELNLSSLELGDSALYFCASSAPGLGQPQHFGDGTRLSIL.

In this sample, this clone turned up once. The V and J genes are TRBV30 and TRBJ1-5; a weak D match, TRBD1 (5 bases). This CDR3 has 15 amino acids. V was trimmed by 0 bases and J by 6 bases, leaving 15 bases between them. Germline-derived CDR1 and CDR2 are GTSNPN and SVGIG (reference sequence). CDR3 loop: CAWSVQGVLGQPQHF. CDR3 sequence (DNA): TGTGCCTGGAGTGTACAAGGGGTGTTAGGTCAGCCCCAGCATTTT.

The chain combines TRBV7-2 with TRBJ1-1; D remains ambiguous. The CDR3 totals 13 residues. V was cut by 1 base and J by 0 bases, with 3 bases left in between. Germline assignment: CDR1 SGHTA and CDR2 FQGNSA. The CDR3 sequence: CASSLDMNTEAFF. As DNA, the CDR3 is TGTGCCAGCAGCTTAGACATGAACACTGAAGCTTTCTTT.

CDR3 nucleotides: TGTGCCAGCAGCTTTCCCACAGCTAACTATGGCTACACCTTC. Translation gives CASSFPTANYGYTF. The rearrangement joins TRBV7-2 to TRBJ1-2; D not resolved. The germline V gene has CDR1 SGHTA and CDR2 FQGNSA. The CDR3 length is 14 residues. V shed 3 bases and J shed 0 bases, with 8 bases lying between them.

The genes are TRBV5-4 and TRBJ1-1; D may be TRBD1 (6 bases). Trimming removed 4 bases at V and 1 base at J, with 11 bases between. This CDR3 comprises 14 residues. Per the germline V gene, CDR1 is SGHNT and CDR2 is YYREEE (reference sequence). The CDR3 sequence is CASSQDSRNTEAFF. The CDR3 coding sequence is TGTGCCAGCAGCCAGGACAGCAGGAACACTGAAGCTTTCTTT.

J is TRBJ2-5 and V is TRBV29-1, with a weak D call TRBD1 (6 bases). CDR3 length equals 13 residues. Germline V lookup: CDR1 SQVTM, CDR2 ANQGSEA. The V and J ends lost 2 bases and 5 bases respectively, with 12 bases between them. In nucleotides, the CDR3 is TGCAGCGTTGAAAAAGGGGGAGCGGAGACCCAGTACTTC. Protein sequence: CSVEKGGAETQYF.